Listed below are T cell receptor beta chains from one sample, sequenced in a study of CD8 T cells in Susac syndrome. TCRdb reanalysed the immunoSEQ multiplex PCR reads using MiXCR and keeps one entry per CDR3 protein. This sample yields 200,000 to 250,000 distinct CDR3 sequences, of which 95% are seen a single time; 0.075% to 0.095% belongs to the top ten. The sequenced material came from CD4+ T cells from PBMCs. The receptors derive from a human donor with multiple sclerosis. CDR3s include the opening cysteine and the closing phenylalanine or tryptophan. Fields, in order: D gene, clone size, J gene, V gene, CDR3 DNA, CDR3 protein. A D gene is named only where the DNA matches it firmly. Part of the rows lack a size; the others show once, few, many or a class for expanded clones.

D gene: .
clone size: .
J gene: TRBJ2-1
V gene: TRBV28
CDR3 DNA: TGTGCCAGCAGTTTGGATCTACTGGGATATGAGCAGTTCTTC
CDR3 protein: CASSLDLLGYEQFF

D gene: TRBD1
clone size: .
J gene: TRBJ2-2
V gene: TRBV2
CDR3 DNA: TGTGCCAGCAGGGGAGACAGGGGCGCCGGGGAGCTGTTTTTT
CDR3 protein: CASRGDRGAGELFF

D gene: TRBD1
clone size: .
J gene: TRBJ1-6
V gene: TRBV13
CDR3 DNA: TGTGCCAGCAGCGGAAGGGACAGGGGCGAGAATTCACCCCTCCACTTT
CDR3 protein: CASSGRDRGENSPLHF

D gene: .
clone size: .
J gene: TRBJ1-1
V gene: TRBV18
CDR3 DNA: TGTGCCAGCTCAGCTGTATTGAACACTGAAGCTTTCTTT
CDR3 protein: CASSAVLNTEAFF

D gene: TRBD2
clone size: once
J gene: TRBJ2-1
V gene: TRBV9
CDR3 DNA: TGTGCCAGCAGCGTAGCTCTAGCGGGGATGAACAACAATGAGCAGTTCTTC
CDR3 protein: CASSVALAGMNNNEQFF

D gene: .
clone size: .
J gene: TRBJ1-2
V gene: TRBV29-1
CDR3 DNA: TGCAGCGTTGGGAGTTTGGGCTACACCTTC
CDR3 protein: CSVGSLGYTF

D gene: .
clone size: .
J gene: TRBJ1-1
V gene: TRBV7-2
CDR3 DNA: TGTGCCAGCAGCACAAGATTGGGGGGTACTGAAGCTTTCTTT
CDR3 protein: CASSTRLGGTEAFF

D gene: .
clone size: .
J gene: TRBJ1-5
V gene: TRBV20-1
CDR3 DNA: TGCAGTGCTAGAGATACACGGGGGGTTCAGCCCCAGCATTTT
CDR3 protein: CSARDTRGVQPQHF

D gene: .
clone size: .
J gene: TRBJ2-2
V gene: TRBV5-6
CDR3 DNA: TGTGCCAGCAGCTTATTCGGAGGGTCGAACACCGGGGAGCTGTTTTTT
CDR3 protein: CASSLFGGSNTGELFF

D gene: .
clone size: .
J gene: TRBJ2-7
V gene: TRBV29-1
CDR3 DNA: TGCAGCGTTGCGGGAGTGGGAGAGTACGAGCAGTACTTC
CDR3 protein: CSVAGVGEYEQYF

D gene: .
clone size: .
J gene: TRBJ2-3
V gene: TRBV4-1
CDR3 DNA: TGCGCCAGCAGCCACCCTCAAGCAGATACGCAGTATTTT
CDR3 protein: CASSHPQADTQYF

D gene: .
clone size: .
J gene: TRBJ2-5
V gene: TRBV5-1
CDR3 DNA: TGCGCCAGCAGCTTGGACTACAGACAAGAGACCCAGTACTTC
CDR3 protein: CASSLDYRQETQYF

D gene: .
clone size: .
J gene: TRBJ1-2
V gene: TRBV20-1
CDR3 DNA: TGCAGTGCTAAGGACCGTTCGGGAAACTATGGCTACACCTTC
CDR3 protein: CSAKDRSGNYGYTF

D gene: .
clone size: .
J gene: TRBJ2-3
V gene: TRBV11-2
CDR3 DNA: TGTGCCAGCAGCTATCAGGGTGATACGCAGTATTTT
CDR3 protein: CASSYQGDTQYF

D gene: .
clone size: .
J gene: TRBJ2-1
V gene: TRBV29-1
CDR3 DNA: TGCAGCGGCCCGACAGCAAACGACAATGAGCAGTTCTTC
CDR3 protein: CSGPTANDNEQFF

D gene: TRBD2
clone size: .
J gene: TRBJ2-1
V gene: TRBV11-2
CDR3 DNA: TGTGCCAGCAGCCCGGGGACTAGCGGGAGCTACTTCTTC
CDR3 protein: CASSPGTSGSYFF

D gene: TRBD1
clone size: .
J gene: TRBJ1-2
V gene: TRBV20-1
CDR3 DNA: TGCAGTGCCCACCCCGGGCAGGGGGTACGCTATGGCTACACCTTC
CDR3 protein: CSAHPGQGVRYGYTF

D gene: .
clone size: .
J gene: TRBJ1-2
V gene: TRBV15
CDR3 DNA: TGTGCCACCAGCAGAGCACAAGGAAGCTATGGCTACACCTTC
CDR3 protein: CATSRAQGSYGYTF

D gene: TRBD1
clone size: .
J gene: TRBJ1-6
V gene: TRBV5-6
CDR3 DNA: TGTGCCAGCAGCTTCTTCCGAGGACAGGGGTACTCACCCCTCCACTTT
CDR3 protein: CASSFFRGQGYSPLHF

D gene: .
clone size: once
J gene: TRBJ1-2
V gene: TRBV19
CDR3 DNA: TGTGCCAGTAGTTTCAGGGGCGATGGCTACACCTTC
CDR3 protein: CASSFRGDGYTF